This T cell receptor beta chain emerged from a study of T cells in Graves' hyperthyroidism and ophthalmopathy (dated by TCRdb to the late 2010s). Background on the whole study: Peripheral blood was sampled at the time of initial diagnosis, prior to any treatment. The 100 discovery patients were randomly divided into training and test sets at a 7:3 ratio. TCR V-J signatures able to tell the groups apart were searched for in a discovery cohort of 95 or so patients, of whom roughly 42 had Graves' ophthalmopathy and around 57 had stable Graves' hyperthyroidism. In roughly six Graves' hyperthyroidism patients, the study also compared T-cell repertoires from thyroid tissue with T-cell repertoires from blood. Prospective prediction of ophthalmopathy was tested in an independent validation cohort consisting of under 20 hyperthyroidism patients and more than 15 patients who later progressed to ophthalmopathy. TCR Vbeta CDR3 sequencing of 130 to 150 peripheral blood samples (over 40 ophthalmopathy, roughly 74 hyperthyroidism and roughly 17 progressor patients) is reported in the paper. Following sampling, methimazole starting at 30 mg daily was given to hyperthyroidism patients, and high-dose intravenous methylprednisolone was given to ophthalmopathy patients.

Concerning this clonotype itself: This receptor's antigen is unknown. A read error may produce the germline difference seen at one junction end.

What the work shows at the level of the full study, not this receptor alone: A 13 V-J signature model separated ophthalmopathy from stable hyperthyroidism, with 87.88% sensitivity and about 81% specificity in cross-validation and 80%/75% in testing. Most expanded thyroid clonotypes (frequency above 0.001) were also detected in blood, suggesting blood repertoires may reflect thyroid immune responses. During validation, the model predicted progression to ophthalmopathy a median of approximately 6 months ahead of onset, with approximately 70% sensitivity and 72% to 85% specificity. No statistical method was used to fix the sample size in advance, and group allocation was not hidden from the investigators.

From the cysteine through the phenylalanine, the CDR3 covers 14 amino acids. The retained sequence is limited to the CDR3, 42 bases, with the frame set at the first base. The germline V gene encodes CDR1 SEHNR and CDR2 FQNEAQ (reference sequence). A patient counted as having stable Graves' hyperthyroidism if no progression to ophthalmopathy occurred over 18 months of follow-up. Hyperthyroidism patients were newly diagnosed, had a disease duration of under 2 months, and were aged 18 to 65 years. The study excluded patients with uncontrolled infections, other autoimmune diseases, pregnancy or lactation. Diagnoses relied on clinical symptoms, serum thyroxine and TRAb, thyroid ultrasound and orbital computed tomography. Ficoll-Paque density gradient centrifugation was used to isolate PBMCs from approximately 10 ml of fresh peripheral blood. Trizol reagent was used to extract total RNA, and RNA quality was then checked on an Agilent 2100 Bioanalyzer.

TCR beta CDR3 regions were amplified from RNA transcripts. The TCR CDR3 was subjected to a first round of RT-PCR using the HTBI primer set and the Qiagen OneStep RT-PCR kit. The libraries were constructed in a second round of multiplex PCR and then size-selected and purified. The libraries were sequenced on an Illumina HiSeq2000 using paired-end 100 bp reads. Per the authors' processing: SOAPnuke was used to process the raw data, removing reads that contained adapters or uncalled bases, had a mean Phred below 15, or lacked an exact match to the constant primer or identifier. COPE v1.2.5 was used to merge the high-quality paired reads, and each unique nucleotide sequence was defined as a clonotype. Clonotypes were aligned to IMGT TRBV, TRBD and TRBJ reference segments using MiTCR v1.1. The analysis included only V-J combinations with a frequency above 0.0001, which together covered 99% to 99.2% of the repertoires. A TCS score was defined as the ratio between F50 (clonal expansion) and ExV (chaos), using BLOSUM62-based TCRdist between CDR3 peptides within each V-J. Welch's t-statistics and random forest reduced 450 to 600 V-J features to 13, which were used in a naive Bayes classifier (R e1071). The public reads were reprocessed in TCRdb via fastp at Q25 and MiXCR, keeping in-frame beta chains. Here each entry gathers all rows of one CDR3 protein and keeps the most common genes and DNA. What appears here as the V and J calls and clone size reflects TCRdb's work, not the paper's. The sample yields roughly 630,000 distinct CDR3 sequences; 15% to 17% were counted once. Under 8% of the sample rests with the top ten.

The V and J segments used are TRBV7-9 and TRBJ2-2; the D gene is perhaps TRBD2, from 5 matching bases. The source of this sequence is a woman aged 30 to 39 with Graves' hyperthyroidism. Sequenced sample: blood. The DNA sequence is TGCGCCAGCTCGGAGAGGGCGAACACCGGGGAGCTGTTTTTT. Translated, this is CASSERANTGELFF.